This T cell receptor beta chain appears in the sequencing data of a study of blood T cell repertoires in COVID-19. The overall study: PBMCs, B-cell-depleted T cells, or T cells provided the cDNA or gDNA that made up the material.

The CDR3 has 13 residues. V was cut by 5 bases and J by 7 bases, with 11 bases left in between. CDR1 is SNHLY, CDR2 FYNNEI, per germline. Sequenced by immunoSEQ multiplex PCR; TCRdb stores in-frame clones only, minus some. The data hold tens of thousands of clones, with roughly 81% observed a single time. Sequenced sample: peripheral blood. The receptor was isolated from a man older than 75 with COVID-19, enrolled during active disease. The V gene is TRBV2, the J gene TRBJ2-2; D is possibly TRBD2 (5 bases). The CDR3 DNA reads as TGTGCCAGCAGTCTTCGGGGATACGGGGAGCTGTTTTTT. This codes for CASSLRGYGELFF. The whole variable domain, remainder taken from reference TRBV2 and TRBJ2-2, is EPEVTQTPSHQVTQMGQEVILRCVPISNHLYFYWYRQILGQKVEFLVSFYNNEISEKSEIFDDQFSVERPDGSNFTLKIRSTKLEDSAMYFCASSLRGYGELFFGEGSRLTVL.